This passage covers 19 T cell receptor beta chains from one sample sequenced in a study of T cell responses to AZD1222 COVID-19 vaccine. The table came from immunoSEQ multiplex PCR; TCRdb's copy has only in-frame clones and leaves some out. The sample yields around 150,000 clones, approximately 91% seen once. Source: peripheral blood, taken on day 0 of AZD1222 vaccination. These receptors all come from an adult in good health.

The chain employs TRBV15 and TRBJ1-5; 10 positions match TRBD1. With 7 bases clipped from V and 4 bases from J, the junction kept 7 bases outside the gene matches. The CDR3 extends over 15 amino acids. In germline, CDR1 is LNHNV, CDR2 YYDKDF (reference sequence). CDR3 bases: TGTGCCACCACGATTCCGGGACAGGGGAATCAGCCCCAGCATTTT. This sequence encodes CATTIPGQGNQPQHF. Supplemented by reference TRBV15 and TRBJ1-5, the full variable domain reads DAMVIQNPRYQVTQFGKPVTLSCSQTLNHNVMYWYQQKSSQAPKLLFHYYDKDFNNEADTPDNFQSRRPNTSFCFLDIRSPGLGDTAMYLCATTIPGQGNQPQHFGDGTRLSIL.

The chain is built from TRBV11-2 and TRBJ1-4; TRBD1 aligns across 9 bases. The trim removed 4 bases at V and 7 bases at J, leaving 7 bases unmatched. The CDR3 covers 15 residues. The germline V gene encodes CDR1 SGHAT and CDR2 FQNNGV. Written as DNA, the CDR3 is TGTGCCAGCAGCTCTAGACAGGGGGATTGTGAAAAACTGTTTTTT. Protein sequence: CASSSRQGDCEKLFF.

The DNA for the CDR3 is TGTGCCACCCCTTTAAAGGAGGGTGGCTACACCTTC. This gives the protein CATPLKEGGYTF. The chain has TRBV6-5 and TRBJ1-2; D gene unclear. CDR3 length: 12 residues. Germline lookup yields CDR1 MNHEY and CDR2 SVGAGI. The V end lost 10 bases, the J end lost 7 bases, and 16 bases lay between the germline ends.

The rearrangement joins TRBV3-1 (or the pseudogene TRBV3-2) to TRBJ2-3; TRBD1 matches 7 bases. With 5 bases clipped from V and 0 bases from J, the junction kept 2 bases outside the gene matches. The germline V gene encodes CDR1 LGHDT and CDR2 YNNKEL (reference sequence). The CDR3 sequence is 14 residues long. The CDR3 reads CASSGGQSTDTQYF. In DNA form, the CDR3 reads TGTGCCAGCAGCGGGGGACAGAGCACAGATACGCAGTATTTT.

The chain employs TRBV18 and TRBJ1-2; 7 bases map to TRBD1. The CDR3 length is 15 residues. Germline CDR1 is KGHSH and CDR2 is LQKENI. J lost 5 bases, V lost 4 bases, and 10 bases had no gene match. Here the CDR3 DNA reads TGTGCCAGCTCACAACGACAGGGCCTAGGGTATGGCTACACCTTC. This encodes CASSQRQGLGYGYTF.

The CDR3 here is CASSYSQVQFF. CDR3 DNA: TGTGCCAGCAGTTACTCACAAGTTCAGTTCTTC. The chain joins TRBV6-5 to TRBJ2-1; D is unresolved. The CDR3 contains 11 residues. Germline CDR1 is MNHEY and CDR2 is SVGAGI. V lost 0 bases to trimming and J lost 13 bases, with 7 bases between them.

The DNA for the CDR3 is TGTGCCACCTTGGACAGCCGGAGGATCACAGATACGCAGTATTTT. This gives the protein CATLDSRRITDTQYF. This chain uses TRBV9 with TRBJ2-3, with D perhaps TRBD1 (6 bases). This CDR3 is built from 15 residues. Germline CDR1 is SGDLS and CDR2 is YYNGEE. Between the trimmed V and J ends, which lost 9 bases and 2 bases, there was a span of 19 bases.

The chain carries TRBV3-1 (or the pseudogene TRBV3-2) and TRBJ1-6; no definite D call. Per the germline V gene, CDR1 is LGHDT and CDR2 is YNNKEL (reference sequence). This CDR3 has 14 residues. Between the trimmed V and J ends, which lost 0 bases and 11 bases, there was a span of 11 bases. The CDR3 DNA is TGTGCCAGCAGCCAAGATAATGTGGGTCCACCCCTCCACTTT. This sequence encodes CASSQDNVGPPLHF.

This clone is a singleton in its sample. This chain joins TRBV6-5 and TRBJ1-2; D uncertain. There are 15 residues in the CDR3. The V end lost 0 bases, the J end lost 6 bases, and 14 bases lay between the germline ends. The V gene's germline CDR1 is MNHEY and CDR2 SVGAGI. The DNA of the CDR3 is TGTGCCAGCAGTTACTCCCCGGGATTCAAGGATGGCTACACCTTC. As protein: CASSYSPGFKDGYTF.

The rearrangement links TRBV7-2 to TRBJ1-1, with D tentatively TRBD1 (5 bases). Trimming shortened V by 5 bases and J by 7 bases, and 14 bases separated the two germline ends. The V gene's germline CDR1 is SGHTA and CDR2 FQGNSA. CDR3 size: 13 residues. CDR3 sequence: CASSRGTDREAFF. The CDR3 DNA reads as TGTGCCAGCAGCCGCGGGACGGACCGTGAAGCTTTCTTT.

This sequence joins TRBV24-1 and TRBJ1-2; D call uncertain. V lost 2 bases and J lost 10, with 7 bases in between. Germline CDR1 and CDR2: KGHDR and SFDVKD. The CDR3 has 11 residues. The CDR3 nucleotides read TGTGCCACCAGTGATTACAGTTTCTACACCTTC. Translated: CATSDYSFYTF.

This clone was found a few times. The chain joins TRBV30 to TRBJ2-3, with D hard to call. V dropped 6 bases and J dropped 0 bases, with 13 bases sitting between them. The CDR3 runs 14 residues. In germline, CDR1 is GTSNPN, CDR2 SVGIG (reference sequence). This CDR3 reads CACGGLTSTDTQYF. CDR3 in DNA: TGTGCCTGTGGTGGGTTGACCAGCACAGATACGCAGTATTTT.

The chain is built from TRBV6-5 and TRBJ1-2; D may be TRBD1 (6 bases). The V end was cut by 6 bases, the J end by 2 bases, with 10 bases between. Germline V lookup: CDR1 MNHEY, CDR2 SVGAGI. This CDR3 has 13 residues. The CDR3 region is CASSLDRNYGYTF. CDR3 coding DNA: TGTGCCAGCAGCCTGGACAGAAACTATGGCTACACCTTC.

This clone was recorded once. The V call is TRBV11-2, the J call TRBJ2-7; a possible D gene is TRBD2 (5 bases). CDR1 SGHAT and CDR2 FQNNGV come from the germline V gene. This CDR3 is built from 14 residues. V lost 3 bases to trimming and J lost 1 base, with 10 bases between them. In nucleotides, the CDR3 is TGTGCCAGCAGCTTGGGAGTGAATTCCTACGAGCAGTACTTC. Protein: CASSLGVNSYEQYF.

The genes are TRBV5-4 and TRBJ1-2; D possibly corresponds to TRBD1 (6 bases). Germline assignment: CDR1 SGHNT and CDR2 YYREEE (reference sequence). The V end was cut by 0 bases, the J end by 10 bases, with 13 bases between. The CDR3 runs to 13 residues. CDR3: CASSLVKQGTYTF. In nucleotides, the CDR3 is TGTGCCAGCAGCTTGGTTAAGCAGGGGACCTACACCTTC.

The gene calls are TRBV3-1 (or the pseudogene TRBV3-2) and TRBJ1-2; D not certain. This CDR3 spans 16 amino acids. Trimming pared 0 bases from V and 7 bases from J, leaving 18 bases between. The germline V gene encodes CDR1 LGHDT and CDR2 YNNKEL (reference sequence). The CDR3 spells CASSQDWKGRVGGYTF. In DNA form, the CDR3 reads TGTGCCAGCAGCCAAGATTGGAAAGGGCGAGTGGGTGGCTACACCTTC.

V is TRBV5-1 and J is TRBJ2-7; 8 bases map to TRBD2. The junction had 5 bases not matched to a gene; V was cut back by 6 bases and J by 6 bases. Germline V gives CDR1 SGHRS, CDR2 YFSETQ. The CDR3 loop spans 12 amino acids. The CDR3 is CASTPGGSEQYF. CDR3 nucleotides: TGCGCCAGCACACCGGGGGGGTCCGAGCAGTACTTC.

The chain carries TRBV21-1 and TRBJ1-5. TRBV21-1 is assigned pseudogene status. The length of the CDR3 is 12 residues. CDR3 DNA sequence: TGTGCCAGCATCCCACGCGTTCAGCCCCAGCATTTT. This gives the protein CASIPRVQPQHF.

With respect to this clone: This same CDR3 is encoded by further DNA sequences in the sample. This chain uses TRBV5-1 with TRBJ2-7, with D hard to call. With 0 bases removed from V and 0 bases from J, the gap between germline ends came to 4 bases. Germline loops: CDR1 SGHRS, CDR2 YFSETQ. The CDR3 length is 13 residues. The CDR3 protein is CASSLGSSYEQYF. CDR3 DNA sequence: TGCGCCAGCAGCTTGGGCAGCTCCTACGAGCAGTACTTC. Variable domain in full (rest from reference TRBV5-1 and TRBJ2-7): KAGVTQTPRYLIKTRGQQVTLSCSPISGHRSVSWYQQTPGQGLQFLFEYFSETQRNKGNFPGRFSGRQFSNSRSEMNVSTLELGDSALYLCASSLGSSYEQYFGPGTRLTVT.